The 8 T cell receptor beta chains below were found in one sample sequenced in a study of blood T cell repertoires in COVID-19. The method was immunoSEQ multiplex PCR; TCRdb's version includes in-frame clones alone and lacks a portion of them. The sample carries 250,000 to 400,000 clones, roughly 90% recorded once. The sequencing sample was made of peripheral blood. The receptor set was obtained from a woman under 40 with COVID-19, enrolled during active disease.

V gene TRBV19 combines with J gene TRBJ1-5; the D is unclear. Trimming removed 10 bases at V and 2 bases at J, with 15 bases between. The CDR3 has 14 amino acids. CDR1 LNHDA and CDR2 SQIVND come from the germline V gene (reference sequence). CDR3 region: CATTPVAGNQPQHF. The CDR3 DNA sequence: TGTGCCACCACCCCAGTGGCTGGCAATCAGCCCCAGCATTTT.

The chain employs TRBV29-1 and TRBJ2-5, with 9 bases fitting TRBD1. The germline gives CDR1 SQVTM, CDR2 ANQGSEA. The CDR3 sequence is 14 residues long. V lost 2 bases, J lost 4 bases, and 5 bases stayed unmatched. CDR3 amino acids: CSVERDRAGETQYF. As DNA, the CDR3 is TGCAGCGTTGAACGGGACAGGGCAGGAGAGACCCAGTACTTC. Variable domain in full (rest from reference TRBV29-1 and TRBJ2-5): SAVISQKPSRDICQRGTSLTIQCQVDSQVTMMFWYRQQPGQSLTLIATANQGSEATYESGFVIDKFPISRPNLTFSTLTVSNMSPEDSSIYLCSVERDRAGETQYFGPGTRLLVL.

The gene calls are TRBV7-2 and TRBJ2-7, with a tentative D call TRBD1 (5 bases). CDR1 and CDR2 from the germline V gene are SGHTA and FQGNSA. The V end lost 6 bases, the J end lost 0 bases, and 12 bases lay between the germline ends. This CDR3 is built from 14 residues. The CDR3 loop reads CASRKTAGSYEQYF. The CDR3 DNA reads TGTGCCAGCAGAAAGACAGCTGGCTCCTACGAGCAGTACTTC.

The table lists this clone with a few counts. The CDR3 nucleotides are TGTGCCAGCAGCTTCCGACAGGGAGGCTCATATGGCTACACCTTC. Translating it yields CASSFRQGGSYGYTF. The chain links TRBV21-1 to TRBJ1-2; TRBD1 was called by the table and not checked on the DNA. TRBV21-1 is recorded as a pseudogene. The CDR3 totals 15 residues.

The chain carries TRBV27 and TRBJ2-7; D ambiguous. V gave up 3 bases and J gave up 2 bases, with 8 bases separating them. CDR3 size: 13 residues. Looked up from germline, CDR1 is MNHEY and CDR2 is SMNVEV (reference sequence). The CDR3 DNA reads TGTGCCAGCAGTTTGAGGTTAACCTACGAGCAGTACTTC. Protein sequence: CASSLRLTYEQYF.

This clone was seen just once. In nucleotides, the CDR3 is TGTGCCAGCACCCCTGGAGCAACTAACTATGGCTACACCTTC. As protein: CASTPGATNYGYTF. The chain carries TRBV7-9 and TRBJ1-2; D is uncertain. From germline, CDR1 is SEHNR and CDR2 FQNEAQ (reference sequence). CDR3 size: 14 residues. The V end lost 7 bases, the J end lost 0 bases, and 12 bases lay between the germline ends.

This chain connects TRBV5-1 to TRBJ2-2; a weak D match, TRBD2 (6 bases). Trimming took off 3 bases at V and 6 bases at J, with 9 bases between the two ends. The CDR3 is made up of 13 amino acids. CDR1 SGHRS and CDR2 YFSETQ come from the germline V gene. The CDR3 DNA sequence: TGCGCCAGCAGCTCGGAGGGTTCCGGGGAGCTGTTTTTT. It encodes CASSSEGSGELFF.

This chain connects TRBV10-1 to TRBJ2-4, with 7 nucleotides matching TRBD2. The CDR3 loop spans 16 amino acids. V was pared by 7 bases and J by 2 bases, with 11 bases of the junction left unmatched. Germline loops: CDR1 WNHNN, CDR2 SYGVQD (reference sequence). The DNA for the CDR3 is TGCGCCAGCACCTTTAACGGGGGGAGGCCCAAAAACATTCAGTACTTC. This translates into CASTFNGGRPKNIQYF.